Following are 32 T cell receptor beta chains from one sample sequenced in a study of CD8+CD57+ T cells in acquired aplastic anemia. CD8+CD57+ cell expansion, shown by flow cytometry, had occurred in the patients selected for sequencing. Genomic DNA, the template, was used for profiling of the TCR beta VDJ and CDR3. TCRdb analysed the reads with MiXCR anew, one entry per CDR3 protein. The table shows hundreds of thousands of distinct CDR3 sequences, with approximately 86% occurring only once. Sequenced input: sorted CD4+, CD8+, or CD8+CD57+ T cells (not recorded which) from PBMCs. Receptors originate from a human donor with aplastic anemia.

Notes on this clonotype: At one end the junction does not follow the germline gene, possibly because of a read error. The V gene is TRBV7-9, the J gene TRBJ2-6; TRBD2 is a possible D gene (6 bases). This CDR3 region has 16 residues. Germline V gene lookup returns CDR1 SEHNR and CDR2 FQNEAQ (reference sequence). In DNA, the CDR3 is TGCGCCAGCAGCCATGCAGGGACTCAGCCCCAGCACGTTCTGACTTTC. Translation gives CASSHAGTQPQHVLTF.

As for this clonotype: This likely comes from a read error, as the CDR3 has no conserved phenylalanine or tryptophan at its end. It is unclear where the CDR3 begins or ends on the DNA, so no DNA is shown, and the CDR3 is as TCRdb lists it. V is TRBV9 and J is TRBJ2-7; the D call of TRBD1 is as the table states it, not checked on the DNA. CDR1 is SGDLS, CDR2 YYNGEE, per germline. The CDR3 totals 11 residues, both ends included. The CDR3 reads CASSLGVEQEI.

Only a few counts were recorded for this clonotype. The CDR3 protein is CASSVASSGIDTQYF. DNA of the CDR3: TGTGCCAGCAGCGTTGCGAGCAGCGGAATAGATACGCAGTATTTT. The chain couples TRBV5-4 to TRBJ2-3; D possibly corresponds to TRBD2 (5 bases). This CDR3 has 15 residues. The germline CDR1 and CDR2 sequences are SGHNT and YYREEE (reference sequence). Trimming shortened V by 4 bases and J by 5 bases, and 17 bases separated the two germline ends.

A word on this clonotype: A read error may produce the germline difference seen at one junction end. The genes are TRBV7-3 and TRBJ2-5; D possibly matches TRBD1 or TRBD2 (5 bases each). The CDR3 totals 16 residues. Looked up from germline, CDR1 is SGHTA and CDR2 is FQGTGA. The CDR3 DNA follows: TGCGCCAGCAGCCATGGAGCCGGGACGGGACGGGAGACCCAGTACTTC. Its translation: CASSHGAGTGRETQYF.

V is TRBV11-3 and J is TRBJ1-2; possible D gene TRBD1, 5 bases. In germline, CDR1 is SGHNT, CDR2 YENEEA. Trimming stripped 0 bases from V and 8 bases from J, with 13 bases between. The CDR3 consists of 14 residues. The DNA for the CDR3 is TGTGCCAGCAGCTTAGATCTGACAGCGAAGGGCTACACCTTC. Its translation is CASSLDLTAKGYTF.

The V and J genes are TRBV5-8 and TRBJ2-7; weak D call: TRBD2 (7 bases). The CDR3 is 15 amino acids. The germline CDR1 and CDR2 sequences are SGHTS and YDEGEE. In nucleotides, the CDR3 is TGCGCCAGCAGCACGGGCGAGCGGGACATCGATGAGCAGTACGTC. Its protein product is CASSTGERDIDEQYV.

This clonotype was recorded a few times. This chain uses TRBV20-1 with TRBJ2-3; 14 bases map to TRBD2. With V trimmed by 6 bases and J by 4 bases, 12 bases remained unmatched. Germline lookup yields CDR1 DFQATT and CDR2 SNEGSKA (reference sequence). The CDR3 sequence is 17 residues long. The CDR3 loop reads CSALGLAGEFRADTQYF. CDR3 coding DNA: TGCAGTGCATTGGGACTAGCGGGAGAGTTTCGCGCAGATACGCAGTATTTT.

The rearrangement links TRBV11-1 to TRBJ2-5, with D perhaps TRBD1 (6 bases). The CDR3 consists of 14 residues. The V gene lost 2 bases and the J gene lost 3 bases, with 10 bases spanning the gap. Germline-derived CDR1 and CDR2 are SGHAT and FQDESV (reference sequence). For the CDR3, the DNA is TGTGCCAGCAGCTTACCCCGGACAGAAGAGACCCAGTACTTC. Translated: CASSLPRTEETQYF. Combining the CDR3 with reference TRBV11-1 and TRBJ2-5 gives the whole variable domain EAEVAQSPRYKITEKSQAVAFWCDPISGHATLYWYRQILGQGPELLVQFQDESVVDDSQLPKDRFSAERLKGVDSTLKIQPAELGDSAMYLCASSLPRTEETQYFGPGTRLLVL.

As regards this clonotype: At one end, the junction sequence differs from germline, possibly due to a read error. The chain links TRBV7-9 to TRBJ2-5, with D perhaps matching TRBD1 or TRBD2 (5 bases each). CDR3 size: 14 residues. Germline V gene lookup returns CDR1 SEHNR and CDR2 FQNEAQ (reference sequence). The CDR3 is CATSRESEQGTHYF. The CDR3 nucleotides read TGTGCCACCAGCAGAGAAAGCGAGCAAGGGACCCATTACTTC.

For this clonotype: This CDR3 is missing its conserved last phenylalanine or tryptophan, likely due to a read error. Because the CDR3's place on the DNA is in doubt, the DNA is left out and the CDR3 is given as listed by TCRdb. This sequence joins TRBV2 and TRBJ2-6; the D segment call TRBD2 is taken from the table without a DNA check. 16 amino acids form the CDR3, both terminal residues included. The germline gives CDR1 SNHLY, CDR2 FYNNEI. CDR3 sequence: CATRQVSGYGEYVGTV.

Worth noting for this clonotype: At one boundary the junction diverges from the germline segment, which might be a read error. The chain is built from TRBV7-3 and TRBJ1-6; TRBD1 agrees at 10 bases. Per the germline V gene, CDR1 is SGHTA and CDR2 is FQGTGA. CDR3 length: 13 amino acids. The CDR3 DNA reads as TGCGCCAGCAGCTGGGACAGGGGCAGGCCCCATCACTTT. It encodes CASSWDRGRPHHF.

Worth noting for this clonotype: Here the CDR3 omits its conserved ending phenylalanine or tryptophan, so a read error is the likely source. Because the CDR3's place on the DNA is in doubt, the DNA is left out and the CDR3 is given as listed by TCRdb. CDR3 sequence: CASGLGGTGAQKY. The chain joins TRBV7-8 to TRBJ2-3; the D call of TRBD1 is as the table states it, not checked on the DNA. Germline values: CDR1 SGHVS, CDR2 FQNEAQ. The CDR3 sequence runs 13 residues, both termini included.

The genes are TRBV7-2 and TRBJ2-1, with TRBD1 identical over 8 bases. V shed 3 bases and J 16 bases; nucleotides not matched to a gene: 17. The CDR3 contains 15 residues. Germline lookup yields CDR1 SGHTA and CDR2 FQGNSA. The CDR3 region is CASSLAGGAYYGHFF. In DNA, the CDR3 is TGTGCCAGCAGCTTGGCAGGGGGCGCCTACTATGGCCACTTCTTC.

The sample holds one count of this clonotype. A much larger clone is a single base away; this may be a read error. The CDR3 does not end in the conserved phenylalanine or tryptophan, so this is likely a read error. It is unclear where the CDR3 begins or ends on the DNA, so no DNA is shown, and the CDR3 is as TCRdb lists it. The genes are TRBV9 and TRBJ2-3; the tabulated D call, TRBD1, remains unverified against the DNA. Germline V gene sequence: CDR1 SGDLS, CDR2 YYNGEE. The length of the CDR3 is 13 amino acids, counting both ends. CDR3 in amino acids: CASSVEDNPLVNI.

J is TRBJ2-5 and V is TRBV5-1, with D possibly being TRBD1 or TRBD2 (6 bases each). The CDR3 is made up of 14 amino acids. V was pared by 4 bases and J by 5 bases, with 15 bases between. Germline V gene lookup returns CDR1 SGHRS and CDR2 YFSETQ. CDR3 nucleotide sequence: TGCGCCAGCAGCAGGGGGGACTCGAGCGAGACCCAGTACTTC. Its translation is CASSRGDSSETQYF.

The chain has TRBV7-9 and TRBJ1-1; D gene unclear. The CDR3 sequence is 11 residues long. Germline CDR1 and CDR2: SEHNR and FQNEAQ (reference sequence). V was cut by 5 bases and J by 8 bases, with 9 bases left in between. The CDR3 coding sequence is TGTGCCAGCAGCCTCACAAGAGAAGCTTTCTTT. It encodes CASSLTREAFF.

Worth noting for this clonotype: Its ends do not fully match the called genes, so a read error is possible. The rearrangement joins TRBV7-6 to TRBJ2-5; D is perhaps TRBD2 (7 bases). CDR1 SGHVS and CDR2 FNYEAQ come from the germline V gene. This CDR3 has 14 residues. The DNA of the CDR3 is TGTGCCAGCACCCTAGGGAGCGTCCCCGCGGGGGCGAACTTC. This translates into CASTLGSVPAGANF.

DNA for the CDR3: TGTAGCATTAGCAGCTCTGATCAGCAAAAGACCCAGTACTTC. Translating it yields CSISSSDQQKTQYF. The chain is built from TRBV15 and TRBJ2-5, with D unresolved. This CDR3 is 14 amino acids long. Looked up from germline, CDR1 is LNHNV and CDR2 is YYDKDF (reference sequence).

The CDR3 protein is CASSLGSGAGDQYFF. CDR3 sequence (DNA): TGTGCCAGCAGCTTAGGATCGGGGGCCGGGGATCAGTATTTCTTT. The chain combines TRBV7-9 with TRBJ1-1; D might be TRBD1 (6 bases). Germline V gene lookup returns CDR1 SEHNR and CDR2 FQNEAQ (reference sequence). The length of the CDR3 is 15 residues. The V gene lost 1 base and the J gene lost 13 bases, with 22 bases spanning the gap.

The chain employs TRBV11-2 and TRBJ2-5; maybe TRBD1 (7 bases). The CDR3 runs 17 residues. From germline, CDR1 is SGHAT and CDR2 FQNNGV. V was pared by 1 base and J by 0 bases, with 15 bases between. CDR3 sequence (DNA): TGTGCCAGCAGCTTAGTTTTGGGGGGACAGTACCAAGAGACCCAGTACTTC. Protein product: CASSLVLGGQYQETQYF.

The chain couples TRBV19 to TRBJ2-5; TRBD1 aligns across 7 bases. The J call is uncertain, as TRBJ1-5 better fits the DNA end. Germline V gives CDR1 LNHDA, CDR2 SQIVND (reference sequence). CDR3 size: 15 residues. The CDR3 nucleotides are TGTGCCAGTAGCCTACAGGGGACCTGCGGTCAGCCCCAGCATTTT. Encoded protein: CASSLQGTCGQPQHF.

The genes are TRBV5-6 and TRBJ2-5; the D is unclear. Trimming shortened V by 4 bases and J by 2 bases, and 12 bases separated the two germline ends. The CDR3 extends over 14 amino acids. CDR1 SGHDT and CDR2 YYEEEE come from the germline V gene. CDR3 region: CASSMANEQETQYF. DNA of the CDR3: TGTGCCAGCAGCATGGCTAATGAGCAAGAGACCCAGTACTTC.

This clonotype has just a few counts. This sequence joins TRBV5-4 and TRBJ2-7; 7 bases map to TRBD2. J was trimmed by 6 bases and V by 2 bases; bases with no gene match: 14. Germline V gene data show CDR1 as SGHNT and CDR2 as YYREEE (reference sequence). CDR3 length: 16 residues. The CDR3 DNA reads as TGTGCCAGCAGCTTTACTAGCGAGGCGAACCTGGCCGAGCAGTACGTC. Its protein is CASSFTSEANLAEQYV.

This clonotype appeared once. The chain combines TRBV9 with TRBJ2-1, with D perhaps TRBD2 (5 bases). Trimming pared 4 bases from V and 16 bases from J, leaving 18 bases between. Germline CDR1 and CDR2: SGDLS and YYNGEE. The CDR3 is 12 amino acids. The CDR3 spells CASSSAAGGGFF. CDR3 bases: TGTGCCAGCAGCTCGGCTGCGGGTGGTGGCTTCTTC.

This chain links TRBV20-1 with TRBJ2-1; TRBD2 matches at 8 bases. V shed 0 bases and J 10 bases; nucleotides not matched to a gene: 11. CDR3 size: 15 residues. Germline values: CDR1 DFQATT, CDR2 SNEGSKA (reference sequence). CDR3 bases: TGCAGTGCTAGAGATGAGTCGGGAGGGGTGGAGGAGCAGTTCTTC. Translation: CSARDESGGVEEQFF.

About this clonotype: A much bigger clone sits one base away, suggesting this may be a read error. The rearrangement joins TRBV6-5 to TRBJ2-7; TRBD1 agrees at 8 bases. The CDR3 has 13 amino acids. Germline lookup yields CDR1 MNHEY and CDR2 SVGAGI. CDR3 protein: CASSQGTGYAQYF. The DNA of the CDR3 is TGTGCCAGCAGCCAGGGGACAGGCTACGCGCAGTACTTC.

About this clonotype: An end of the junction does not agree with germline; a read error may underlie this. The chain joins TRBV9 to TRBJ1-2, with D possibly matching TRBD1 (5 bases). The CDR3 loop spans 13 amino acids. Germline CDR1 is SGDLS and CDR2 is YYNGEE. The CDR3 here is CASSVSRGYGHTF. In DNA, the CDR3 is TGTGCCAGCAGCGTCTCCCGGGGCTATGGCCACACCTTC.

This chain joins TRBV19 and TRBJ1-1; maybe TRBD1 (6 bases). Trimming removed 5 bases at V and 3 bases at J, with 10 bases between. Germline V gene lookup returns CDR1 LNHDA and CDR2 SQIVND (reference sequence). The CDR3 has 13 residues. CDR3 amino acids: CASSVGAHTEAFF. The CDR3 nucleotides read TGTGCCAGTAGTGTGGGGGCTCACACTGAAGCTTTCTTT. The variable domain in full, completed from reference TRBV19 and TRBJ1-1, reads DGGITQSPKYLFRKEGQNVTLSCEQNLNHDAMYWYRQDPGQGLRLIYYSQIVNDFQKGDIAEGYSVSREKKESFPLTVTSAQKNPTAFYLCASSVGAHTEAFFGQGTRLTVV.

This chain links TRBV7-8 with TRBJ1-5, with D unclear. The CDR3 spans 13 residues. Per the germline V gene, CDR1 is SGHVS and CDR2 is FQNEAQ. V gave up 4 bases and J gave up 11 bases, with 15 bases separating them. This chain's CDR3 is CASSYTPTETQHF. CDR3 nucleotides: TGTGCCAGCAGCTATACACCAACCGAGACCCAGCATTTT.

The chain recombines TRBV7-8 with TRBJ2-7, with a possible D match to TRBD2 (6 bases). This CDR3 spans 15 amino acids. CDR1 SGHVS and CDR2 FQNEAQ come from the germline V gene. V lost 5 bases and J 6 bases, leaving 20 bases between the germline ends. The CDR3 spells CASSVLGGPDTEQYF. CDR3 coding DNA: TGTGCCAGCAGCGTACTGGGAGGTCCCGATACCGAGCAGTACTTC. Drawing the rest from reference TRBV7-8 and TRBJ2-7, the complete variable domain is GAGVSQSPRYKVAKRGQDVALRCDPISGHVSLFWYQQALGQGPEFLTYFQNEAQLDKSGLPSDRFFAERPEGSVSTLKIQRTQQEDSAVYLCASSVLGGPDTEQYFGPGTRLTVT.

This clonotype was picked up one time. This chain joins TRBV9 and TRBJ2-6; TRBD1 aligns across 8 bases. The germline V gene encodes CDR1 SGDLS and CDR2 YYNGEE. CDR3 length equals 16 residues. Trimming removed 3 bases from V and 13 bases from J; junction bases left unmatched: 15. The CDR3 coding sequence is TGTGCCAGCAGCGGTAGAAGGGACAGGCGCCCCGATGTCCTGACTTTC. This codes for CASSGRRDRRPDVLTF.

In nucleotides, the CDR3 is TGTGCCAGCAGCTCCGGGAGAAGGGATGACACAGATGAGCAGTATTTT. Its protein product is CASSSGRRDDTDEQYF. This chain links TRBV7-9 with TRBJ2-3; D might be TRBD2 (6 bases). CDR1 and CDR2 (germline): SEHNR, FQNEAQ (reference sequence). This CDR3 region has 16 residues. V was cut by 4 bases and J by 11 bases, with 25 bases left in between.